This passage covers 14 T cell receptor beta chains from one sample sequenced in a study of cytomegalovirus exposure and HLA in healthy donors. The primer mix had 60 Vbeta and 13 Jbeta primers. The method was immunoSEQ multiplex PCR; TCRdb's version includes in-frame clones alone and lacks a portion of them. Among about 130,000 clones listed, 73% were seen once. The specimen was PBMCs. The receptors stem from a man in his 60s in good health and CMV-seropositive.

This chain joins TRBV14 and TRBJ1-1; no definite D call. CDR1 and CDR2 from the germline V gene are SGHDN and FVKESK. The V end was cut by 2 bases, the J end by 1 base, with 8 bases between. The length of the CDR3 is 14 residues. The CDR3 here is CASSQTRRNTEAFF. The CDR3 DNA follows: TGTGCCAGCAGCCAAACAAGGAGGAACACTGAAGCTTTCTTT.

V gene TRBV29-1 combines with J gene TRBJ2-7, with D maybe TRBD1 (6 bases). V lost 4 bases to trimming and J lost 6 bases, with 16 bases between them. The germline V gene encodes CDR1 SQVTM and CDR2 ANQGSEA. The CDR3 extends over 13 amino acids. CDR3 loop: CSVGLNRALEQYF. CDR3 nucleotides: TGCAGCGTTGGACTAAACAGGGCCCTCGAGCAGTACTTC.

The CDR3 protein is CASSLTGDTYQETQYF. The CDR3 bases are TGTGCCAGCAGCTTAACTGGGGACACCTACCAAGAGACCCAGTACTTC. The chain employs TRBV5-6 and TRBJ2-5; a weak D match, TRBD1 (6 bases). This CDR3 has 16 residues. Germline CDR1 is SGHDT and CDR2 is YYEEEE. Trimming left V 2 bases short and J 0 bases short, with 14 bases between.

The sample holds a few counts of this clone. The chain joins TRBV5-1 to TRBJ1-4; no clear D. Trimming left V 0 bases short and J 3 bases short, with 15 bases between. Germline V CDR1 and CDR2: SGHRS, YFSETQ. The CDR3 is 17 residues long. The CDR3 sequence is CASSLGYRQTPNEKLFF. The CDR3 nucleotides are TGCGCCAGCAGCTTGGGGTATCGGCAGACTCCTAATGAAAAACTGTTTTTT.

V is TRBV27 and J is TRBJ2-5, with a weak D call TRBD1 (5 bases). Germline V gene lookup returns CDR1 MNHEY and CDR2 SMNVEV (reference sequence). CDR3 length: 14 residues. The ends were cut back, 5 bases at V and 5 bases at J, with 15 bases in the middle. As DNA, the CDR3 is TGTGCCAGCAGTCCCCGGGCAGGGAAGGAGACCCAGTACTTC. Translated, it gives CASSPRAGKETQYF.

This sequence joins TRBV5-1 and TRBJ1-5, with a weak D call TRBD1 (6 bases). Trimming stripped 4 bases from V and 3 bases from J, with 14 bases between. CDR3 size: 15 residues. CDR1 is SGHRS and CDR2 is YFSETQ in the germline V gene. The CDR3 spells CASSLSQGNNQPQHF. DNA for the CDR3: TGCGCCAGCAGCCTTTCACAGGGAAACAATCAGCCCCAGCATTTT.

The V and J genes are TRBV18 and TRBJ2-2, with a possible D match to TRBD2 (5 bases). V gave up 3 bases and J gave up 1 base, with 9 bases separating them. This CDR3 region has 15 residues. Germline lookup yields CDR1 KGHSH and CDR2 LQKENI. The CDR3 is CASSPWGENTGELFF. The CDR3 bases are TGTGCCAGCTCACCCTGGGGAGAGAACACCGGGGAGCTGTTTTTT.

The CDR3 is CASSQGWEVDTQYF. CDR3 DNA: TGTGCCAGCAGTCAAGGGTGGGAGGTAGATACGCAGTATTTT. This chain links TRBV6-5 with TRBJ2-3; TRBD2 might be the D (6 bases). Germline assignment: CDR1 MNHEY and CDR2 SVGAGI. V was trimmed by 5 bases and J by 5 bases, leaving 14 bases between them. The CDR3 is made up of 14 amino acids.

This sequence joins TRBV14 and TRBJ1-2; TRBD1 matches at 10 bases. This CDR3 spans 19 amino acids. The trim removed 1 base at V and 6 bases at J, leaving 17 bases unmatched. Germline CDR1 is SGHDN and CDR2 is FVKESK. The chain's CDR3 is CASSQVGWTGGLLDDGYTF. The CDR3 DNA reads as TGTGCCAGCAGCCAAGTTGGATGGACAGGGGGTCTCTTGGATGATGGCTACACCTTC.

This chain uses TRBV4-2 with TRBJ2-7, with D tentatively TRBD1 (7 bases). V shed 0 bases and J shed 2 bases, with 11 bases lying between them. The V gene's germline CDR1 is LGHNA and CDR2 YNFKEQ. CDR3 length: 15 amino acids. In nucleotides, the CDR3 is TGTGCCAGCAGCCAAGATGCGGGACAGACCTACGAGCAGTACTTC. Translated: CASSQDAGQTYEQYF.

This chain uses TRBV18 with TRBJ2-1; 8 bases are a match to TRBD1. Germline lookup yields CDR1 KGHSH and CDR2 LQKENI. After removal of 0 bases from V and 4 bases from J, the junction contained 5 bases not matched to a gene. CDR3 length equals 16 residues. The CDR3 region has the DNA TGTGCCAGCTCACCACCGGCCAGGGGGCCATACAATGAGCAGTTCTTC. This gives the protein CASSPPARGPYNEQFF.

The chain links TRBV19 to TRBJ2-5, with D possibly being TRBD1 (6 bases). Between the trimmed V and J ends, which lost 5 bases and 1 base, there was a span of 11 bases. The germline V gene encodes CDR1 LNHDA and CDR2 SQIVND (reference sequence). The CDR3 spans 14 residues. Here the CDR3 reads CASSPTGFQETQYF. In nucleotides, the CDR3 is TGTGCCAGTAGTCCGACAGGCTTCCAAGAGACCCAGTACTTC.

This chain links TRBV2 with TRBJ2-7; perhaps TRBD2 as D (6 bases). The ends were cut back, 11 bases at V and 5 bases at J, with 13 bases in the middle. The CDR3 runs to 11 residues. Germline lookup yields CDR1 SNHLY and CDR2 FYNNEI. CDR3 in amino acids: CAAGGRDEQYF. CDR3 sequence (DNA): TGTGCCGCCGGGGGTCGTGACGAGCAGTACTTC.

The CDR3 is CASSPAGQGTNTEAFF. The CDR3 coding sequence is TGTGCCAGCAGCCCAGCAGGGCAGGGGACGAACACTGAAGCTTTCTTT. V and J are TRBV7-3 and TRBJ1-1, with a weak D call TRBD1 (6 bases). Germline CDR1 reads SGHTA; CDR2 reads FQGTGA. The CDR3 has 16 residues. Trimming cost V 5 bases and J 1 base, with 17 bases left between them.